What follows are 21 T cell receptor beta chains derived from one specimen sequenced in a study of blood T cell repertoires in COVID-19. Sequenced by immunoSEQ multiplex PCR; TCRdb stores in-frame clones only, minus some. The table has around 68,000 clones, 75% to 90% seen once; the top ten hold more than 15%. The sample taken for sequencing was peripheral blood. Receptors were obtained from a man aged 35 to 55 with COVID-19, enrolled during active disease.

This CDR3 is CAILQGSGNTIYF. CDR3 nucleotides: TGTGCCATACTACAGGGCTCTGGAAACACCATATATTTT. The V call is TRBV24-1, the J call TRBJ1-3; the D gene is possibly TRBD1 (6 bases). The germline CDR1 and CDR2 sequences are KGHDR and SFDVKD. The CDR3 has 13 residues. Trimming shortened V by 11 bases and J by 0 bases, and 10 bases separated the two germline ends.

The rearrangement joins TRBV19 to TRBJ2-3; 9 bases line up with TRBD2. From germline, CDR1 is LNHDA and CDR2 SQIVND (reference sequence). The CDR3 is 14 amino acids. V shed 5 bases and J 7 bases; nucleotides not matched to a gene: 7. CDR3 sequence: CASSPGLAENTQYF. The CDR3 region has the DNA TGTGCCAGTAGTCCGGGACTAGCCGAAAATACGCAGTATTTT.

The chain links TRBV3-1 (or the pseudogene TRBV3-2) to TRBJ2-1; the D gene is possibly TRBD2 (5 bases). CDR1 and CDR2 (germline): LGHDT, YNNKEL (reference sequence). The CDR3 extends over 13 amino acids. V lost 0 bases, J lost 8 bases, and 8 bases lay in between. The CDR3 DNA follows: TGTGCCAGCAGCCAAGAGGACTGGCATGAGCAGTTCTTC. This sequence encodes CASSQEDWHEQFF.

This sequence joins TRBV5-5 and TRBJ2-7, with 7 bases fitting TRBD2. V gave up 6 bases and J gave up 2 bases; unmatched junction bases: 11. CDR1 is SGHKS and CDR2 is YYEKEE in the germline V gene (reference sequence). The CDR3 runs to 15 residues. The CDR3 region has the DNA TGTGCCAGCATCCCTCCGGGGGGTAGACCCTACGAGCAGTACTTC. Its translation is CASIPPGGRPYEQYF.

The table lists this clone with a few counts. This chain uses TRBV7-8 with TRBJ1-1, with D maybe TRBD1 (6 bases). The CDR3 loop spans 17 amino acids. Germline V gene data show CDR1 as SGHVS and CDR2 as FQNEAQ. Trimming took off 1 base at V and 1 base at J, with 16 bases between the two ends. CDR3 amino acids: CASSLGRWGRRNTEAFF. The CDR3 nucleotides read TGTGCCAGCAGCTTAGGGAGATGGGGGCGCAGGAACACTGAAGCTTTCTTT.

The rearrangement uses TRBV3-1 (or the pseudogene TRBV3-2) and TRBJ1-4; no definite D call. This CDR3 is 15 amino acids long. Germline V gives CDR1 LGHDT, CDR2 YNNKEL (reference sequence). V dropped 1 base and J dropped 5 bases, with 11 bases sitting between them. CDR3 in DNA: TGTGCCAGCAGCCAAGGAGAGACAAACAATGAAAAACTGTTTTTT. Amino acids: CASSQGETNNEKLFF.

This chain connects TRBV4-2 to TRBJ1-2; TRBD1 agrees at 7 bases. Germline V CDR1 and CDR2: LGHNA, YNFKEQ. Losses at the gene ends were 5 bases for V and 4 bases for J; bases not matched to a gene: 10. The CDR3 is 15 amino acids. CDR3 DNA sequence: TGTGCCAGCAGCACCCGGGACAGTGATACCTATGGCTACACCTTC. Residues: CASSTRDSDTYGYTF.

This chain connects TRBV10-3 to TRBJ2-3; 9 bases line up with TRBD2. V shed 4 bases, J shed 2 bases, and the junction held 4 bases outside the gene matches. CDR3 size: 15 residues. Germline V gene lookup returns CDR1 ENHRY and CDR2 SYGVKD. CDR3 DNA sequence: TGTGCCATCAGTGTGTTAGCGGGGGTCACAGATACGCAGTATTTT. Translation: CAISVLAGVTDTQYF.

The chain carries TRBV5-4 and TRBJ2-5, with 9 bases identical to TRBD1. The CDR3 contains 16 residues. Germline-derived CDR1 and CDR2 are SGHNT and YYREEE (reference sequence). J was trimmed by 5 bases and V by 5 bases; bases with no gene match: 13. The CDR3 DNA reads as TGTGCCAGCAGTTCACCACCGGGACAGGGACGTGAGACCCAGTACTTC. Translated, it gives CASSSPPGQGRETQYF.

This chain joins TRBV6-5 and TRBJ2-7, with no clear D. V lost 0 bases to trimming and J lost 5 bases, with 5 bases between them. The CDR3 has 12 amino acids. Germline CDR1 and CDR2: MNHEY and SVGAGI. This CDR3 is CASSYSSDEQYF. CDR3 coding DNA: TGTGCCAGCAGTTACTCCAGTGACGAGCAGTACTTC.

This clone was counted only a few times. The chain employs TRBV30 and TRBJ1-1; no firm D call. Germline lookup yields CDR1 GTSNPN and CDR2 SVGIG (reference sequence). This CDR3 has 12 amino acids. The V gene lost 0 bases and the J gene lost 11 bases, with 13 bases spanning the gap. The CDR3 sequence: CAWSVMYREAFF. Here the CDR3 DNA reads TGTGCCTGGAGTGTAATGTATAGGGAGGCTTTCTTT. The full variable domain, its missing parts supplied by reference TRBV30 and TRBJ1-1, is SQTIHQWPATLVQPVGSPLSLECTVEGTSNPNLYWYRQAAGRGLQLLFYSVGIGQISSEVPQNLSASRPQDRQFILSSKKLLLSDSGFYLCAWSVMYREAFFGQGTRLTVV.

The CDR3 region has the DNA TGTGCCATGCAGGACAGTCGTGGGCTCGGTCAGTACTTC. This codes for CAMQDSRGLGQYF. This sequence joins TRBV2 and TRBJ2-7; possibly TRBD1 for D (6 bases). This CDR3 is 13 amino acids long. The V gene lost 10 bases and the J gene lost 10 bases, with 23 bases spanning the gap. Germline V gene lookup returns CDR1 SNHLY and CDR2 FYNNEI.

The chain is built from TRBV28 and TRBJ1-5, with D perhaps matching TRBD1 (5 bases). The V and J ends lost 4 bases and 3 bases respectively, with 10 bases between them. CDR1 and CDR2 from the germline V gene are MDHEN and SYDVKM. The CDR3 contains 14 residues. The DNA for the CDR3 is TGTGCCAGCAGTTGGCAGGGAATCAATCAGCCCCAGCATTTT. The encoded protein is CASSWQGINQPQHF.

CDR3 sequence reads: CASSLGLALAYNEQFF. DNA for the CDR3: TGTGCCAGCAGCTTAGGACTAGCGCTGGCCTACAATGAGCAGTTCTTC. The chain links TRBV11-3 to TRBJ2-1; 8 bases are shared with TRBD2. Germline V gene lookup returns CDR1 SGHNT and CDR2 YENEEA. V shed 1 base and J 2 bases; nucleotides not matched to a gene: 4. This CDR3 has 16 amino acids.

The chain has TRBV11-2 and TRBJ1-3; D remains ambiguous. This CDR3 is 15 amino acids long. V lost 8 bases to trimming and J lost 0 bases, with 14 bases between them. Germline V gene sequence: CDR1 SGHAT, CDR2 FQNNGV. CDR3 region: CASRREPSSGNTIYF. The DNA of the CDR3 is TGTGCCAGCCGGCGGGAACCCAGCTCTGGAAACACCATATATTTT.

The chain uses TRBV18 and TRBJ2-3; D gene uncertain. CDR3 length equals 15 residues. Germline CDR1 is KGHSH and CDR2 is LQKENI. V lost 0 bases to trimming and J lost 3 bases, with 10 bases between them. The CDR3 here is CASSPPAVATDTQYF. CDR3 in DNA: TGTGCCAGCTCACCACCGGCGGTTGCGACAGATACGCAGTATTTT.

V is TRBV5-4 and J is TRBJ2-5, with 12 nucleotides matching TRBD2. Germline V CDR1 and CDR2: SGHNT, YYREEE (reference sequence). The CDR3 length is 15 residues. V shed 1 base and J 3 bases; nucleotides not matched to a gene: 1. CDR3 residues: CASSLRLAGEETQYF. CDR3 coding DNA: TGTGCCAGCAGCTTGAGACTAGCGGGGGAAGAGACCCAGTACTTC.

The V and J genes are TRBV19 and TRBJ2-3; the D gene is possibly TRBD1 (6 bases). Looked up from germline, CDR1 is LNHDA and CDR2 is SQIVND (reference sequence). Trimming pared 2 bases from V and 2 bases from J, leaving 17 bases between. This CDR3 has 17 residues. CDR3: CASSIHPTGVITDTQYF. The CDR3 DNA follows: TGTGCCAGTAGTATACACCCGACAGGTGTAATCACAGATACGCAGTATTTT.

The rearrangement joins TRBV9 to TRBJ2-3, with no clear D. Trimming stripped 0 bases from V and 3 bases from J, with 5 bases between. Per germline, CDR1 SGDLS and CDR2 YYNGEE. The CDR3 consists of 13 residues. The CDR3 DNA reads TGTGCCAGCAGCGTAGATCAGACAGATACGCAGTATTTT. Amino acids: CASSVDQTDTQYF.

This clone appeared a single time. The chain couples TRBV10-2 to TRBJ1-5; D is perhaps TRBD1 (6 bases). The CDR3 extends over 14 amino acids. V was trimmed by 6 bases and J by 5 bases, leaving 14 bases between them. CDR1 and CDR2 from the germline V gene are WSHSY and SAAADI. CDR3 protein: CASREQGTYQPQHF. In nucleotides, the CDR3 is TGCGCCAGCAGGGAACAGGGTACCTATCAGCCCCAGCATTTT.

CDR3 coding DNA: TGTGCCAGCAGCTCCGGGTCAGGGGCTATATATGGCTACACCTTC. It translates to CASSSGSGAIYGYTF. The chain couples TRBV11-2 to TRBJ1-2, with a possible D match to TRBD1 (6 bases). Germline V gene data show CDR1 as SGHAT and CDR2 as FQNNGV. The CDR3 sequence is 15 residues long. V lost 4 bases and J 5 bases, leaving 17 bases between the germline ends.